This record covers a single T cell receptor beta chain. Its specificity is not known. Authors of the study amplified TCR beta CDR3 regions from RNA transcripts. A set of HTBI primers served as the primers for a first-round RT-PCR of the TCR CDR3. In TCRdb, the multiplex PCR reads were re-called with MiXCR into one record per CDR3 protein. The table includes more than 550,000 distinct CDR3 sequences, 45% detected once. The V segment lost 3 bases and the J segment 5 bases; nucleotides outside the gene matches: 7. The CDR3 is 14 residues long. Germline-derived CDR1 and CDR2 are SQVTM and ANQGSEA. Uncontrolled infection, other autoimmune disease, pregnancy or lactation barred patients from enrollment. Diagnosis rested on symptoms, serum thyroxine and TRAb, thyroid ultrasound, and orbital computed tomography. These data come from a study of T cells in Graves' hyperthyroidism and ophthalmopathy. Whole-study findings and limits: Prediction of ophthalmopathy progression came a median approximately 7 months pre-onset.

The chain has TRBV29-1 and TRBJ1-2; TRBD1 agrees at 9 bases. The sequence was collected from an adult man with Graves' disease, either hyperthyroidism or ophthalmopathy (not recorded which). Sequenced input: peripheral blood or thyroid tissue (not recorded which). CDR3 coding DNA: TGCAGCGTTGATGGCCGACAGGGGGAATATGGCTACACCTTC. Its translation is CSVDGRQGEYGYTF.